Listed below are T cell receptor beta chains from one sample, sequenced in a study of shared clonotypes between healthy human individuals. Clones were read by immunoSEQ multiplex PCR, and TCRdb kept only the in-frame ones, dropping some. The repertoire holds fewer than 850,000 clones, 95% to 97% seen once, with about 0.25% in the top ten. The sequencing input was naive CD8+ T cells sorted from blood. Receptors were obtained from a man aged 25-45 years in good health. Both conserved end residues are part of each CDR3.

v_call: TRBV6-5
cdr3_aa: CASSLAGDTDTQYF

v_call: TRBV27
cdr3_aa: CASSPGLASYNEQFF

v_call: TRBV9
cdr3_aa: CASSVAPVLAGGNPEQFF

v_call: TRBV27
cdr3_aa: CASSLQGSYEQYF

v_call: TRBV25-1
cdr3_aa: CASSSGELFF

v_call: TRBV6-1
cdr3_aa: CASSEAGGAYSNQPQHF

v_call: TRBV6-1
cdr3_aa: CASSEVQGVYNEQFF

v_call: TRBV29-1
cdr3_aa: CSVQGRVTYEQYF

v_call: TRBV7-2
cdr3_aa: CASSLANLDEQFF

v_call: TRBV15
cdr3_aa: CATSKRQVSDTQYF

v_call: TRBV5-1
cdr3_aa: CASSLANPTPYNEQFF

v_call: TRBV29-1
cdr3_aa: CSVRVVPNMNTEAFF

v_call: TRBV11-2
cdr3_aa: CASSSHSRTGEETQYF

v_call: TRBV6-1
cdr3_aa: CASSEGFGPPVSSYEQYF

v_call: TRBV7-9
cdr3_aa: CASSSMRPGRKNEQYF

v_call: TRBV29-1
cdr3_aa: CSVSGTGVSGDFLYEQYF